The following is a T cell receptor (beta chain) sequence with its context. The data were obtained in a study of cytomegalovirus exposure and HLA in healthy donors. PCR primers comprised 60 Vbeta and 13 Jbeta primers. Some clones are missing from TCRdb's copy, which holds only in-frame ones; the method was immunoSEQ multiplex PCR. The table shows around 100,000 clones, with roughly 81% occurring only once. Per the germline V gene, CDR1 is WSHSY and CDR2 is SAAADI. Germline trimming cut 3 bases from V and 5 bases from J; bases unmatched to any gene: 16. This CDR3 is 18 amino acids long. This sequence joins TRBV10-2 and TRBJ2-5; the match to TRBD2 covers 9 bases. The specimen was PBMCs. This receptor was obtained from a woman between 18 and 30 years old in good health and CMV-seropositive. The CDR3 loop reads CASSDPIAGVSGRETQYF. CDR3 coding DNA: TGCGCCAGCAGTGACCCGATAGCGGGAGTCTCTGGGAGGGAGACCCAGTACTTC.